This T cell receptor (beta chain) is from a study of CD8 T cells in ankylosing spondylitis. Via MiXCR, TCRdb re-called the 5' RACE reads, giving one row per CDR3 protein. The data show 210,000 or so distinct CDR3 sequences, with approximately 24% seen just once and about 6.2% held by the top ten. This receptor was obtained from a male donor with ankylosing spondylitis or in good health (not recorded which). Specimen: blood, either unsorted or a sorted T cell fraction (not recorded which).

CDR3 in amino acids: CSVGASGNTGELFF. CDR3 bases: TGCAGCGTTGGGGCTAGCGGAAACACCGGGGAGCTGTTTTTT. The rearrangement joins TRBV29-1 to TRBJ2-2, with 7 nucleotides matching TRBD2. With 4 bases clipped from V and 2 bases from J, the junction kept 4 bases outside the gene matches. This CDR3 region has 14 residues. The germline CDR1 and CDR2 sequences are SQVTM and ANQGSEA.